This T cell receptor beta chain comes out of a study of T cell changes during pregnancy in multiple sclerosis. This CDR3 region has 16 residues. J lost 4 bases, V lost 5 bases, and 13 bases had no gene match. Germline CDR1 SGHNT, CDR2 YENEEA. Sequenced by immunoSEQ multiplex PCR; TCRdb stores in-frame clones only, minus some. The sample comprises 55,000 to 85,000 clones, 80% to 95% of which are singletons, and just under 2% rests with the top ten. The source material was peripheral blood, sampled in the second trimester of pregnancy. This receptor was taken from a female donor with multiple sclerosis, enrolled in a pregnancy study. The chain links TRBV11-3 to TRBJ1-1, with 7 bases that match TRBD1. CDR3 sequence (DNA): TGTGCCAGCAGCGCCAGGGACAGACACCTCTCCACTGAAGCTTTCTTT. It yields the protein CASSARDRHLSTEAFF.